The present T cell receptor beta chain was sequenced within a study of blood T cell repertoires in COVID-19. Study information: Both acute and convalescent COVID-19 samples were obtained from the United States, Italy and Spain.

With 2 bases removed from V and 4 bases from J, the gap between germline ends came to 15 bases. The CDR3 loop spans 15 amino acids. The germline V gene has CDR1 MNHEY and CDR2 SMNVEV (reference sequence). Methods used by the authors: Reference gene primer amplification gave nucleated cell count estimates. The repertoire was sequenced with immunoSEQ multiplex PCR; TCRdb's copy has only in-frame clones and lacks some. That table furnishes V, J and clone size, whereas the DNA furnished D and trimming. The sample yields about 310,000 clones, 90% seen once. The rearrangement links TRBV27 to TRBJ2-7, with D possibly matching TRBD1 (7 bases). The sample was peripheral blood. The clonotype comes from a woman between 40 and 55 years old with COVID-19, enrolled during active disease. The CDR3 DNA follows: TGTGCCAGCAGTTTAGGGGGGACAGTACCGTACGAGCAGTACTTC. Translating gives CASSLGGTVPYEQYF.